This T cell receptor (beta chain) is drawn from a study of blood T cell repertoires in COVID-19. The wider study: Specimens from acute and convalescent COVID-19 originated in the United States, Italy and Spain. T cells, B-cell-depleted T cells, or PBMCs provided the cDNA or gDNA that served as material.

Repertoires were generated with immunoSEQ multiplex PCR, while TCRdb's copy carries only in-frame clones and drops some. This sample has a few hundred thousand clones; approximately 90% occur once, and the top ten carry about 3.3%. In germline, CDR1 is SGHAT, CDR2 FQNNGV. CDR3 length: 15 amino acids. V lost 1 base, J lost 8 bases, and 4 bases stayed unmatched. The TCR originated in a woman aged 18-30 years in a cohort exposed to, infected with or recovered from COVID-19 (not recorded which). The sequencing input was PBMCs or T cells enriched from blood (not recorded which). This rearrangement joins TRBV11-2 to TRBJ2-1, with 11 bases fitting TRBD2. In nucleotides, the CDR3 is TGTGCCAGCAGCTTAGTAACTAGCGGGAGCTATGAGCAGTTCTTC. Protein sequence: CASSLVTSGSYEQFF. Looking up the rest from reference TRBV11-2 and TRBJ2-1 gives the full variable domain: EAGVAQSPRYKIIEKRQSVAFWCNPISGHATLYWYQQILGQGPKLLIQFQNNGVVDDSQLPKDRFSAERLKGVDSTLKIQPAKLEDSAVYLCASSLVTSGSYEQFFGPGTRLTVL.